This entry describes one T cell receptor beta chain. Its antigen remains unidentified. The record originates from a study of T-cell reconstitution after alpha-beta-depleted transplantation in children. The germline gives CDR1 LGHNA, CDR2 YNFKEQ. The CDR3 sequence is 17 residues long. J gave up 2 bases and V 0 bases, and 4 bases lay outside the gene matches. Preparing the TCRbeta library involved the use of unique molecular identifiers. MiXCR was run by TCRdb on the PCR reads, yielding one entry per CDR3 protein. The sample lists over 120,000 distinct CDR3 sequences, 8% to 10% occurring once. Study observations and caveats: Where alpha-beta T cells came from about two months after transplant was reportedly several hundred expanded graft clones. High day-60 TCRbeta diversity in some patients came from surviving recipient T cells and thymic progenitors. T-cell numbers and diversity, one year after transplant, stemmed largely from T cells that were newly produced.

The sequencing used PBMCs, mostly from graft donor cells, collected 180 days after TCRalphabeta/CD19-depleted stem cell transplant. This TCR came from a female patient aged 2-9 years who had a stem cell transplant for congenital amegakaryocytic thrombocytopenia, so the T cells may come from the graft donor. This chain links TRBV4-2 with TRBJ2-3; TRBD2 agrees at 11 bases. The CDR3, as DNA: TGTGCCAGCAGCCAAGATCAACTAGCGGGGGTCACAGATACGCAGTATTTT. Translating gives CASSQDQLAGVTDTQYF.